The 20 T cell receptor beta chains below were found in one sample sequenced in a study of blood T cell repertoires in COVID-19. Clones were sequenced by immunoSEQ multiplex PCR, and TCRdb holds only the in-frame ones, with some missing. The sample contains approximately 390,000 clones, 88% of which appear only once. Specimen: PBMCs or T cells enriched from blood (not recorded which). These receptors came from a woman in her forties with acute COVID-19.

The CDR3 DNA sequence: TGTGCCAGCAGCAAAGGGACAGGTGGGGCAGCCCAGCATTTT. Its protein product is CASSKGTGGAAQHF. The chain is built from TRBV9 and TRBJ1-5, with 8 nucleotides matching TRBD1. J gave up 11 bases and V 4 bases, and 11 bases lay outside the gene matches. Germline lookup yields CDR1 SGDLS and CDR2 YYNGEE. This CDR3 contains 14 residues.

The chain joins TRBV29-1 to TRBJ2-1; a possible D gene is TRBD1 (5 bases). CDR1 is SQVTM, CDR2 ANQGSEA, per germline. Between the trimmed V and J ends, which lost 0 bases and 6 bases, there was a span of 6 bases. The CDR3 runs 12 residues. The CDR3 DNA follows: TGCAGCGTTGAAGAACAGGCCAATGAGCAGTTCTTC. This encodes CSVEEQANEQFF.

This clone was found once. The chain joins TRBV7-9 to TRBJ1-2, with TRBD1 matching over 9 bases. The CDR3 is made up of 15 amino acids. Germline trimming cut 5 bases from V and 4 bases from J; bases unmatched to any gene: 8. Germline V gene lookup returns CDR1 SEHNR and CDR2 FQNEAQ (reference sequence). Here the CDR3 DNA reads TGTGCCAGCAGCCAACAGGGGGCGCGGGGCTATGGCTACACCTTC. This gives the protein CASSQQGARGYGYTF.

The chain is built from TRBV7-9 and TRBJ1-2; 8 nucleotides agree with TRBD1. This CDR3 is 18 amino acids long. Germline V CDR1 and CDR2: SEHNR, FQNEAQ (reference sequence). The J segment lost 0 bases and the V segment lost 1 base, leaving 10 bases of the junction unmatched. CDR3 nucleotides: TGTGCCAGCAGCTTAGGCTTGACAGGGGCGAATTCTAACTATGGCTACACCTTC. Protein: CASSLGLTGANSNYGYTF.

The chain couples TRBV30 to TRBJ1-1, with D possibly matching TRBD1 (5 bases). Trimming left V 3 bases short and J 2 bases short, with 10 bases between. The CDR3 extends over 13 amino acids. Per germline, CDR1 GTSNPN and CDR2 SVGIG (reference sequence). The CDR3: CAWRVDINTEAFF. In DNA, the CDR3 is TGTGCCTGGAGAGTGGACATTAACACTGAAGCTTTCTTT. The full variable domain, its missing parts supplied by reference TRBV30 and TRBJ1-1, is SQTIHQWPATLVQPVGSPLSLECTVEGTSNPNLYWYRQAAGRGLQLLFYSVGIGQISSEVPQNLSASRPQDRQFILSSKKLLLSDSGFYLCAWRVDINTEAFFGQGTRLTVV.

This clone occurred once. The chain combines TRBV12-3 or TRBV12-4 with TRBJ1-6, with D hard to call. The CDR3 is made up of 13 amino acids. The V end lost 5 bases, the J end lost 8 bases, and 10 bases lay between the germline ends. The CDR3 sequence is CASSIGVHSPLHF. As DNA, the CDR3 is TGTGCCAGCAGTATCGGGGTCCATTCACCCCTCCACTTT.

This clone has only a few counts. The chain joins TRBV7-2 to TRBJ1-2; weak D call: TRBD1 (5 bases). This CDR3 contains 15 residues. The germline V gene has CDR1 SGHTA and CDR2 FQGNSA. V lost 5 bases and J 0 bases, leaving 13 bases between the germline ends. This CDR3 is CASSPRTSANYGYTF. In nucleotides, the CDR3 is TGTGCCAGCAGCCCCAGGACATCCGCTAACTATGGCTACACCTTC.

The genes are TRBV12-5 and TRBJ1-2; 7 bases fit TRBD1. This CDR3 comprises 19 residues. V was pared by 2 bases and J by 4 bases, with 19 bases of the junction left unmatched. CDR1 and CDR2 (germline): LGHNT, FRNRAP. CDR3 bases: TGTGCTAGTGGTTTGAGTCTTAGACAGGGACCACAAAGATTCTATGGCTACACCTTC. This codes for CASGLSLRQGPQRFYGYTF. Full variable domain (outside the CDR3, taken from reference TRBV12-5 and TRBJ1-2): DARVTQTPRHKVTEMGQEVTMRCQPILGHNTVFWYRQTMMQGLELLAYFRNRAPLDDSGMPKDRFSAEMPDATLATLKIQPSEPRDSAVYFCASGLSLRQGPQRFYGYTFGSGTRLTVV.

The V call is TRBV6-5, the J call TRBJ1-5, with D hard to call. The CDR3 extends over 13 amino acids. The germline gives CDR1 MNHEY, CDR2 SVGAGI. Trimming removed 8 bases at V and 3 bases at J, with 11 bases between. The CDR3 reads CASVGGNNQPQHF. For the CDR3, the DNA is TGTGCCAGCGTAGGAGGGAACAATCAGCCCCAGCATTTT.

This clone was recorded only once. The chain recombines TRBV7-2 with TRBJ2-4, with 9 nucleotides matching TRBD1. The CDR3 has 16 amino acids. Germline assignment: CDR1 SGHTA and CDR2 FQGNSA. Trimming removed 1 base from V and 8 bases from J; junction bases left unmatched: 9. CDR3: CASSLGRGTGRYIQYF. CDR3 bases: TGTGCCAGCAGCTTAGGCAGGGGGACAGGGCGCTACATTCAGTACTTC.

The genes are TRBV6-4 and TRBJ1-6; 10 bases agree with TRBD1. V lost 6 bases, J lost 11 bases, and 7 bases stayed unmatched. Germline CDR1 MRHNA, CDR2 SNTAGT. The CDR3 extends over 14 amino acids. This CDR3 is CASSPTGGATPLHF. DNA of the CDR3: TGTGCCAGCAGCCCGACAGGGGGCGCAACACCCCTCCACTTT.

This chain uses TRBV1 with TRBJ2-5; the table assigns TRBD2, which was not confirmed against the DNA. TRBV1 is termed a pseudogene. This CDR3 spans 15 amino acids. The CDR3 is CTSTRGLQYQETQYF. The CDR3 DNA is TGCACCAGCACGAGAGGACTACAGTACCAAGAGACCCAGTACTTC.

This clone was detected a few times. The chain joins TRBV24-1 to TRBJ1-5; D gene uncertain. This CDR3 contains 17 residues. Germline-derived CDR1 and CDR2 are KGHDR and SFDVKD. Trimming left V 5 bases short and J 7 bases short, with 23 bases between. The CDR3 coding sequence is TGTGCCACCAGTGCCGCGGAGGGAGGCCCCGGCTGGCAGCCCCAGCATTTT. This sequence encodes CATSAAEGGPGWQPQHF.

This clone has at least ten counts. The chain uses TRBV2 and TRBJ1-1, with 9 bases identical to TRBD1. Germline CDR1 is SNHLY and CDR2 is FYNNEI. The CDR3 extends over 13 amino acids. Trimming took 6 bases from V and 9 from J; bases not matched to a gene: 8. CDR3: CASRETGQGKAFF. CDR3 in DNA: TGTGCCAGCAGGGAAACGGGACAGGGCAAAGCTTTCTTT.

The chain couples TRBV5-6 to TRBJ2-1, with D possibly being TRBD2 (6 bases). Deletions cut 0 bases from V and 7 bases from J, with 14 bases between. The germline V gene has CDR1 SGHDT and CDR2 YYEEEE. The CDR3 covers 15 residues. The CDR3: CASSLAGIGGNEQFF. CDR3 bases: TGTGCCAGCAGCTTGGCCGGCATTGGGGGGAATGAGCAGTTCTTC.

J is TRBJ2-5 and V is TRBV6-5; D perhaps matches TRBD1 (6 bases). The CDR3 totals 14 residues. Germline values: CDR1 MNHEY, CDR2 SVGAGI. V shed 6 bases and J shed 0 bases, with 11 bases lying between them. CDR3: CASSLRTDQETQYF. The CDR3 DNA reads TGTGCCAGCAGCCTCAGGACAGACCAAGAGACCCAGTACTTC.

The chain couples TRBV12-3 or TRBV12-4 to TRBJ2-7; 7 bases fit TRBD2. CDR3 length equals 12 residues. The V gene end was trimmed by 3 bases and the J gene end by 7 bases; junction bases not matched to a gene: 3. CDR3 sequence: CASSLWGGEQYF. The CDR3 region has the DNA TGTGCCAGCAGTTTGTGGGGGGGAGAGCAGTACTTC.

This clone was counted a few times. The V call is TRBV2, the J call TRBJ1-2; D gene unclear. The CDR3 totals 16 residues. Per germline, CDR1 SNHLY and CDR2 FYNNEI. The ends were cut back, 2 bases at V and 7 bases at J, with 20 bases in the middle. In DNA form, the CDR3 reads TGTGCCAGCAGTGAACTGATGGGAGCTGAGTTGTCTGGCTACACCTTC. Amino acids: CASSELMGAELSGYTF.

V is TRBV2 and J is TRBJ1-1, with D perhaps TRBD1 (6 bases). The germline CDR1 and CDR2 sequences are SNHLY and FYNNEI. This CDR3 is built from 14 residues. V shed 0 bases and J shed 8 bases, with 13 bases lying between them. The chain's CDR3 is CASSEAKAGQEAFF. Here the CDR3 DNA reads TGTGCCAGCAGTGAAGCGAAAGCGGGACAAGAAGCTTTCTTT.

The V call is TRBV5-5, the J call TRBJ2-3, with TRBD1 as a possible D gene (6 bases). Trimming pared 0 bases from V and 4 bases from J, leaving 12 bases between. CDR3 length: 15 amino acids. The V gene's germline CDR1 is SGHKS and CDR2 YYEKEE (reference sequence). The chain's CDR3 is CASSLGAGVADTQYF. DNA of the CDR3: TGTGCCAGCAGCTTGGGGGCAGGGGTGGCAGATACGCAGTATTTT.